These T cell receptor beta chains were read from a single sample in a study of cytomegalovirus exposure and HLA in healthy donors. Repertoires were generated with immunoSEQ multiplex PCR, while TCRdb's copy carries only in-frame clones and drops some. The table has around 70,000 clones, 70% to 75% seen once. Sequenced input: PBMCs. These receptor sequences come from a human donor in good health. The CDR3 runs from the conserved cysteine through the conserved F or W. D genes are given only for firm matches. A clone size is listed for some rows: how often the clone was seen (once, few, many), or a class if it is expanded.

14	few	TRBV5-1	TRBJ1-1	NA	CASSSGGEATEAFF	TGCGCCAGCAGCTCGGGAGGCGAGGCCACTGAAGCTTTCTTT
14	NA	TRBV6-1	TRBJ1-3	NA	CVTSQLGGGNTIYF	TGTGTCACCTCTCAGTTGGGGGGAGGAAACACCATATATTTT
14	NA	TRBV5-1	TRBJ2-5	TRBD2	CASSFPGGKETQYF	TGCGCCAGCAGCTTCCCGGGGGGAAAAGAGACCCAGTACTTC
15	NA	TRBV2	TRBJ2-6	TRBD1	CASRIQGTGANVLTF	TGTGCCAGCAGGATACAGGGGACCGGGGCCAACGTCCTGACTTTC
16	NA	TRBV6-4	TRBJ2-1	NA	CASTLDGGTGVNEQFF	TGTGCCAGCACCCTCGATGGGGGTACGGGAGTCAATGAGCAGTTCTTC
12	few	TRBV6-6	TRBJ2-3	TRBD2	CASGAGGGTQYF	TGTGCCAGCGGAGCGGGAGGGGGTACGCAGTATTTT
15	NA	TRBV7-8	TRBJ2-7	NA	CASSSDRQTSYEQYF	TGTGCCAGCAGCTCTGACAGGCAGACCTCCTACGAGCAGTACTTC
16	once	TRBV15	TRBJ1-3	NA	CATSRGGTSVGNTIYF	TGTGCCACCAGCAGGGGAGGGACATCGGTAGGAAACACCATATATTTT
13	NA	TRBV6-5	TRBJ1-1	NA	CASSSHGNTEAFF	TGTGCCAGCAGTTCGCACGGTAACACTGAAGCTTTCTTT
12	NA	TRBV11-3	TRBJ1-2	NA	CASSPPGGGYTF	TGTGCCAGCAGCCCCCCGGGGGGCGGCTACACCTTC
15	NA	TRBV7-8	TRBJ1-4	NA	CASSFRAPEDEKLFF	TGTGCCAGCAGCTTCCGGGCACCGGAGGATGAAAAACTGTTTTTT
16	few	TRBV25-1	TRBJ2-6	NA	CASSDQQGSGANVLTF	TGTGCCAGCAGTGACCAACAGGGTTCAGGGGCCAACGTCCTGACTTTC
16	NA	TRBV30	TRBJ2-5	TRBD2	CAWSVGAGGPWETQYF	TGTGCCTGGAGTGTGGGAGCGGGAGGGCCCTGGGAGACCCAGTACTTC
15	few	TRBV14	TRBJ2-5	NA	CASSQEYPGIKTQYF	TGTGCCAGCAGCCAAGAATATCCAGGGATAAAGACCCAGTACTTC
12	NA	TRBV6-5	TRBJ1-6	NA	CASSTTNSPLHF	TGTGCCAGCAGTACTACAAATTCACCCCTCCACTTT
14	NA	TRBV5-6	TRBJ2-7	TRBD1	CASSWGTGFYEQYF	TGTGCCAGCAGCTGGGGGACAGGGTTCTACGAGCAGTACTTC
15	NA	TRBV6-5	TRBJ2-7	TRBD1	CASSYQESGGGEQYF	TGTGCCAGCAGTTACCAGGAATCAGGGGGCGGCGAGCAGTACTTC
12	NA	TRBV6-1	TRBJ1-5	TRBD1	CASSQGAQPQHF	TGTGCCAGCAGCCAGGGGGCTCAGCCCCAGCATTTT
11	few	TRBV19	TRBJ2-7	NA	CASTDSYEQYF	TGTGCCAGTACAGACTCCTACGAGCAGTACTTC
14	few	TRBV10-1	TRBJ2-7	TRBD1	CASSGGGRMDEQYF	TGCGCCAGCAGTGGAGGGGGCCGAATGGACGAGCAGTACTTC
14	NA	TRBV6-5	TRBJ1-6	NA	CASSYGRGNSPLHF	TGTGCCAGCAGTTACGGCAGGGGTAATTCACCCCTCCACTTT
15	NA	TRBV2	TRBJ2-7	NA	CASSVERAAHYEQYF	TGTGCCAGCAGTGTAGAGCGGGCGGCCCATTACGAGCAGTACTTC
15	NA	TRBV27	TRBJ2-1	TRBD2	CASSFQRGVGNEQFF	TGTGCCAGCAGTTTTCAGCGGGGGGTGGGGAATGAGCAGTTCTTC
15	NA	TRBV27	TRBJ2-7	TRBD2	CASSSPGTSVYEQYF	TGTGCCAGCAGTTCCCCCGGGACTAGCGTCTACGAGCAGTACTTC
14	NA	TRBV7-9	TRBJ2-1	TRBD2	CASSLAGEYNEQFF	TGTGCCAGCAGCCTAGCGGGAGAGTACAATGAGCAGTTCTTC
16	NA	TRBV6-5	TRBJ2-7	NA	CASSYGGGGLGREQYF	TGTGCCAGCAGTTACGGAGGAGGGGGCCTCGGGCGGGAGCAGTACTTC
13	once	TRBV6-1	TRBJ1-2	NA	CASSDLGHYGYTF	TGTGCCAGCAGTGATTTGGGGCACTATGGCTACACCTTC
14	NA	TRBV2	TRBJ2-7	NA	CASSVAREAYEQYF	TGTGCCAGCAGTGTAGCCAGGGAAGCCTACGAGCAGTACTTC
13	NA	TRBV10-1	TRBJ1-1	NA	CASSGTTNTEAFF	TGCGCCAGCAGCGGGACAACGAACACTGAAGCTTTCTTT
14	few	TRBV28	TRBJ2-1	TRBD1	CASSFRDRGNEQFF	TGTGCCAGCAGTTTCCGGGACAGGGGGAATGAGCAGTTCTTC
17	NA	TRBV25-1	TRBJ2-7	NA	CASSEFGGQGIFYEQYF	TGTGCCAGCAGTGAATTTGGAGGGCAGGGCATTTTTTACGAGCAGTACTTC
16	NA	TRBV6-1	TRBJ2-7	NA	CASSEAYRESSYEQYF	TGTGCCAGCAGTGAGGCCTACAGGGAGAGCTCCTACGAGCAGTACTTC
13	NA	TRBV11-2	TRBJ1-2	NA	CASSWAVNYGYTF	TGTGCCAGCAGCTGGGCAGTAAACTATGGCTACACCTTC
17	once	TRBV4-1	TRBJ2-5	NA	CASSPPAGKGQQETQYF	TGCGCCAGCAGCCCCCCTGCAGGGAAGGGGCAACAAGAGACCCAGTACTTC
15	NA	TRBV15	TRBJ2-7	TRBD2	CATSRDLTSGYEQYF	TGTGCCACCAGCAGAGATCTTACTAGCGGTTACGAGCAGTACTTC
13	NA	TRBV5-1	TRBJ2-3	NA	CASSLGPGDTQYF	TGCGCCAGCAGCCTGGGACCGGGAGATACGCAGTATTTT
15	few	TRBV6-6	TRBJ1-4	TRBD1	CASSYRGQGNEKLFF	TGTGCCAGCAGTTACCGGGGACAGGGAAATGAAAAACTGTTTTTT
12	NA	TRBV30	TRBJ2-3	NA	CAWKRVTDTQYF	TGTGCCTGGAAGAGGGTGACAGATACGCAGTATTTT
15	NA	TRBV5-7	TRBJ1-1	NA	CASSLVAEGTTEAFF	TGTGCCAGCAGCTTGGTCGCCGAGGGGACAACTGAAGCTTTCTTT
17	NA	TRBV7-2	TRBJ1-6	TRBD1	CASSLGWTGEDGSPLHF	TGTGCCAGCAGCTTAGGTTGGACAGGGGAGGATGGTTCACCCCTCCACTTT